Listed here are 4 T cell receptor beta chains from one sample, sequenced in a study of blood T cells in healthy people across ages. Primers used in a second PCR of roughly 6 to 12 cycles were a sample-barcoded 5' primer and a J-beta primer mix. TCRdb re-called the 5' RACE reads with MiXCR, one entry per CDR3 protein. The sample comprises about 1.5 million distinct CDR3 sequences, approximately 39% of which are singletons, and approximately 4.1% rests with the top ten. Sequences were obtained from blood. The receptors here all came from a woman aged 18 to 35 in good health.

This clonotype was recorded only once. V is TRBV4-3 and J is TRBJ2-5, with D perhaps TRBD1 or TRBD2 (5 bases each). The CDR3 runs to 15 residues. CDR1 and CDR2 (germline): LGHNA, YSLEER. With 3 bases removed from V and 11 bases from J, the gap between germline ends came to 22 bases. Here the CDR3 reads CASSQGRQSYNEQYF. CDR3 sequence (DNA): TGCGCCAGCAGCCAGGGACGACAGTCCTACAATGAGCAGTACTTC.

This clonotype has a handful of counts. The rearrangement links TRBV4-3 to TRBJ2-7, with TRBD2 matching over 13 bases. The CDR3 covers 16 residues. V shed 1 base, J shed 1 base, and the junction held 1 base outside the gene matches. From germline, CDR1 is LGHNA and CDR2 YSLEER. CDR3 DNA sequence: TGCGCCAGCAGCCAAGGGACTAGCGGGGGTTCCTACGAGCAGTACTTC. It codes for CASSQGTSGGSYEQYF.

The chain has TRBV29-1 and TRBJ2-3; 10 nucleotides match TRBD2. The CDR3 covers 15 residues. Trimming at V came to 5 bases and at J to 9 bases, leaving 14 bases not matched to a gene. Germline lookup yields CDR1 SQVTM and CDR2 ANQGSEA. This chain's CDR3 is CSVNSGRLGGETQYF. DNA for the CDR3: TGCAGCGTTAATAGCGGGAGGCTCGGAGGAGAAACGCAGTATTTT.

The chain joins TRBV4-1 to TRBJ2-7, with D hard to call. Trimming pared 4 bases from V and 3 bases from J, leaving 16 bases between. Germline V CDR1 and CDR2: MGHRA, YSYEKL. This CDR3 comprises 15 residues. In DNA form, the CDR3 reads TGCGCCAGCAGCCCCTCGGTCCTAGGTCTCTACGAGCAGTACTTC. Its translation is CASSPSVLGLYEQYF.